These T cell receptor beta chains were read from a single sample in a study of blood T cell repertoires in COVID-19. Sequencing used immunoSEQ multiplex PCR; TCRdb keeps in-frame clones, though not all of them. The table lists approximately 68,000 clones, around 80% of them singletons. The sequenced sample was peripheral blood. These receptors all stem from a human donor in a cohort sampled during active COVID-19. Both conserved end residues are part of each CDR3. D genes are given only for firm matches. The size field is filled for only some rows; it gives once, few, many or a size class.

clone_size	v_call	j_call	d_call	cdr3_aa	cdr3_nt
-	TRBV12-3/TRBV12-4	TRBJ2-3	-	CASSFPQDTQYF	TGTGCCAGCAGTTTTCCCCAAGATACGCAGTATTTT
-	TRBV5-4	TRBJ2-7	TRBD1	CASSGRQGVNEQYF	TGTGCCAGCAGCGGTCGACAGGGGGTAAACGAGCAGTACTTC
-	TRBV27	TRBJ1-5	TRBD1	CASSRGQGGIQPQHF	TGTGCCAGCAGTCGAGGACAGGGGGGGATTCAGCCCCAGCATTTT
-	TRBV5-1	TRBJ1-1	TRBD1	CASSPDRAEAFF	TGCGCCAGCAGCCCGGACAGGGCTGAAGCTTTCTTT
once	TRBV6-2/TRBV6-3	TRBJ2-7	TRBD2	CASSYRDYGGQYF	TGTGCCAGCAGTTACAGGGACTACGGTGGGCAGTACTTC
-	TRBV18	TRBJ1-5	-	CASSRTVNSNQPQHF	TGTGCCAGCTCCCGGACAGTTAATAGCAATCAGCCCCAGCATTTT
-	TRBV5-6	TRBJ2-7	TRBD1	CASSLGDSNYEQYF	TGTGCCAGCAGCTTGGGGGACAGCAACTACGAGCAGTACTTC
once	TRBV30	TRBJ2-3	-	CACPLGSGLDTQYF	TGTGCCTGTCCGTTGGGGTCAGGACTGGATACGCAGTATTTT
-	TRBV19	TRBJ1-1	-	CASSTQVNTEAFF	TGTGCCAGTAGTACCCAGGTGAACACTGAAGCTTTCTTT
-	TRBV18	TRBJ2-5	-	CASSREPQETQYF	TGTGCCAGCTCACGCGAACCTCAAGAGACCCAGTACTTC
-	TRBV6-5	TRBJ1-2	-	CASMSAQSPQTF	TGTGCCAGCATGAGCGCCCAAAGCCCTCAAACCTTC
-	TRBV5-1	TRBJ2-7	TRBD1	CASSLEGDRYDEQYF	TGCGCCAGCAGCTTGGAGGGGGACAGATATGACGAGCAGTACTTC
few	TRBV5-6	TRBJ2-1	-	CASSLAGAINEQFF	TGTGCCAGCAGCTTGGCAGGGGCTATCAATGAGCAGTTCTTC
few	TRBV7-9	TRBJ2-7	-	CASSPESQGYEQYF	TGTGCCAGCAGCCCAGAATCACAGGGCTACGAGCAGTACTTC
once	TRBV5-6	TRBJ1-2	TRBD1	CASSLGGQGTGYTF	TGTGCCAGCAGCTTGGGTGGACAGGGGACTGGCTACACCTTC
few	TRBV6-6	TRBJ1-1	TRBD1	CASSSSRGQTEAFF	TGTGCCAGCAGTTCCTCAAGGGGGCAGACTGAAGCTTTCTTT
-	TRBV7-8	TRBJ1-1	-	CASLLGARTEAFF	TGTGCCAGCCTTCTGGGGGCGCGGACTGAAGCTTTCTTT
-	TRBV2	TRBJ1-1	-	CASSPDGAEAFF	TGTGCCAGCAGTCCGGACGGGGCTGAAGCTTTCTTT
-	TRBV6-5	TRBJ1-1	-	CASTPPGHGTEAFF	TGTGCCAGCACACCCCCAGGGCATGGGACTGAAGCTTTCTTT
-	TRBV6-6	TRBJ1-2	-	CASSLQTGPNYGYTF	TGTGCCAGCAGTTTACAGACAGGCCCTAACTATGGCTACACCTTC
-	TRBV29-1	TRBJ2-7	TRBD1	CSATSRDSSYEQYF	TGCAGTGCTACCTCCCGGGACAGTTCCTACGAGCAGTACTTC
-	TRBV4-1	TRBJ1-3	TRBD1	CASSQGQGYTIYF	TGCGCCAGCAGCCAAGGACAGGGGTACACCATATATTTT
-	TRBV10-3	TRBJ2-1	TRBD1	CAISGTATRLYEQFF	TGTGCCATCAGCGGGACAGCCACCCGGCTGTATGAGCAGTTCTTC
-	TRBV14	TRBJ1-1	-	CASSLNIRVGTEAFF	TGTGCCAGCAGCCTCAACATCAGGGTGGGAACTGAAGCTTTCTTT
-	TRBV18	TRBJ1-1	-	CASSQGGGPEAFF	TGTGCCAGCTCACAAGGTGGTGGGCCTGAAGCTTTCTTT
-	TRBV7-3	TRBJ2-3	-	CASSWPGYTDTQYF	TGTGCCAGCAGCTGGCCGGGGTACACAGATACGCAGTATTTT
-	TRBV11-2	TRBJ2-6	-	CASSSSRAGPSGANVLTF	TGTGCCAGCAGCTCGTCGAGGGCTGGCCCCTCTGGGGCCAACGTCCTGACTTTC
-	TRBV4-2	TRBJ2-7	TRBD2	CASSPTTSGEYEQYF	TGTGCCAGCAGCCCAACGACTAGCGGAGAATACGAGCAGTACTTC
-	TRBV20-1	TRBJ2-7	TRBD2	CSASVASGYEQYF	TGCAGTGCTAGTGTAGCTAGCGGGTACGAGCAGTACTTC
-	TRBV5-6	TRBJ1-6	-	CASSSERDIFSPNSPLHF	TGTGCCAGCAGCTCCGAACGGGACATATTTTCTCCAAATTCACCCCTCCACTTT
-	TRBV4-1	TRBJ2-7	-	CASSQDYAGAPYEQYF	TGCGCCAGCAGCCAAGATTACGCGGGGGCCCCCTACGAGCAGTACTTC
few	TRBV20-1	TRBJ1-4	-	CSAWQGEKLFF	TGCAGTGCTTGGCAGGGCGAAAAACTGTTTTTT
-	TRBV4-3	TRBJ2-3	-	CASSQELRDTQYF	TGCGCCAGCAGCCAAGAGTTGCGAGATACGCAGTATTTT
-	TRBV5-5	TRBJ2-3	TRBD2	CASSKTGGFPDTQYF	TGTGCCAGCAGCAAAACCGGGGGGTTCCCAGATACGCAGTATTTT
-	TRBV6-5	TRBJ2-7	-	CASREDLKGYEQYF	TGTGCCAGCAGGGAGGACCTTAAGGGTTACGAGCAGTACTTC
-	TRBV5-8	TRBJ2-7	-	CASSLRGRNYEQYF	TGTGCCAGCAGTCTCAGGGGACGGAACTACGAGCAGTACTTC
-	TRBV18	TRBJ1-2	-	CASSAQASSTYGYTF	TGTGCCAGCTCAGCCCAGGCGAGCTCTACCTATGGCTACACCTTC
-	TRBV29-1	TRBJ2-6	TRBD1	CSARTGTGANVLTF	TGCAGCGCCAGGACAGGGACTGGGGCCAACGTCCTGACTTTC
-	TRBV7-3	TRBJ2-3	-	CASSLRGTETDTQYF	TGTGCCAGCAGCTTAAGGGGGACTGAGACAGATACGCAGTATTTT
-	TRBV19	TRBJ1-1	-	CASRTNRATEAFF	TGTGCCAGTAGGACTAACAGGGCCACTGAAGCTTTCTTT
-	TRBV7-8	TRBJ2-3	-	CASSSTRGGDTQYF	TGTGCCAGCAGCTCCACACGGGGAGGAGATACGCAGTATTTT
-	TRBV5-8	TRBJ1-1	-	CASSLAYRAEAFF	TGTGCCAGCAGCTTGGCATACCGGGCTGAAGCTTTCTTT
-	TRBV18	TRBJ1-2	TRBD1	CASSPSPSGGYGYTF	TGTGCCAGCTCGCCTTCGCCGTCAGGGGGCTATGGCTACACCTTC
-	TRBV7-3	TRBJ1-1	-	CASSFTRGIPEAFF	TGTGCCAGCAGCTTCACCCGGGGGATCCCTGAAGCTTTCTTT
-	TRBV11-3	TRBJ1-1	-	CASSLRDTEAFF	TGTGCCAGCAGCTTACGGGACACTGAAGCTTTCTTT
-	TRBV12-5	TRBJ1-5	-	CASGKEGQPQHF	TGTGCTAGTGGTAAAGAGGGTCAGCCCCAGCATTTT
once	TRBV19	TRBJ1-2	-	CASSWGSGGAPYGYTF	TGTGCCAGTAGTTGGGGTTCGGGGGGCGCCCCGTATGGCTACACCTTC
-	TRBV2	TRBJ2-7	-	CASRDQGYEQYF	TGTGCCAGCAGGGATCAGGGTTACGAGCAGTACTTC
-	TRBV5-1	TRBJ2-7	-	CASSASQGTFYEQYF	TGCGCCAGCAGCGCCTCACAGGGGACTTTTTACGAGCAGTACTTC
-	TRBV4-2	TRBJ1-1	-	CASSQLTGNTEAFF	TGTGCCAGCAGCCAGTTGACAGGGAACACTGAAGCTTTCTTT
-	TRBV10-3	TRBJ1-2	-	CAISDRGRDGYTF	TGTGCCATCAGTGACCGGGGTAGGGATGGCTACACCTTC
-	TRBV29-1	TRBJ2-1	TRBD2	CSGRGVSSYNEQFF	TGCAGCGGCCGGGGGGTGAGCTCCTACAATGAGCAGTTCTTC
once	TRBV7-3	TRBJ2-7	-	CASSLNWGSQEGYF	TGTGCCAGCAGCTTAAACTGGGGCAGTCAGGAGGGGTACTTC
-	TRBV5-6	TRBJ2-3	TRBD2	CASSSTSGAGDTQYF	TGTGCCAGCAGCTCTACCAGCGGGGCGGGAGATACGCAGTATTTT
few	TRBV15	TRBJ1-2	-	CATSNAEDGYTF	TGTGCCACCAGCAACGCGGAGGATGGCTACACCTTC
-	TRBV18	TRBJ2-7	-	CASSPDVEGSGRYF	TGTGCCAGCTCACCAGATGTTGAGGGATCCGGGAGGTACTTC
-	TRBV27	TRBJ1-2	TRBD1	CASSLGTGGNPYYGYTF	TGTGCCAGCAGTCTTGGGACAGGGGGCAACCCGTACTATGGCTACACCTTC
-	TRBV10-2	TRBJ2-7	-	CASSEIRAPHEQYF	TGCGCCAGCAGTGAAATTAGAGCGCCTCACGAGCAGTACTTC
-	TRBV15	TRBJ1-6	TRBD1	CATSRLDRENSPLHF	TGTGCCACCAGCAGGTTGGACAGGGAGAATTCACCCCTCCACTTT